The present TCR beta chain was sequenced within a study of blood T cell repertoires in COVID-19. About the research overall: The analysed material was cDNA or gDNA that came from T cells, B-cell-depleted T cells, or PBMCs.

Original analysis: Amplification of reference gene primers provided the estimated nucleated cell counts. Sequencing used immunoSEQ multiplex PCR; TCRdb keeps in-frame clones, though not all of them. The D gene and trimming were derived from the DNA, and the V and J assignments and clone size from that table. This table has approximately 150,000 clones, 84% appearing once. V lost 0 bases to trimming and J lost 6 bases; unmatched junction nucleotides: 7. This CDR3 contains 15 residues. Germline assignment: CDR1 SGHRS and CDR2 YFSETQ. The genes are TRBV5-1 and TRBJ2-7, with 9 bases fitting TRBD2. The sequencing sample was made of peripheral blood. This sequence was found in a woman older than 75 with COVID-19, enrolled during active disease. The CDR3 coding sequence is TGCGCCAGCAGCTTGGTTGCTAGCGGGATGGGCGAGCAGTACTTC. Translation: CASSLVASGMGEQYF.